This T cell receptor (beta chain) was sequenced during a study of beta chain features in type 1 diabetes (dated by TCRdb to the late 2010s). About the full investigation: Mean age, gender distribution, total cell number and subset yield did not differ between patients and healthy donors. A total of around 110,000,000 sorted cells were examined across all samples, and a strong correlation was observed between cell number per subset and RNA yield. Regulatory and stem cell-like memory subsets were isolated from only 8 patients and roughly 8 healthy donors, whereas naive and central memory subsets came from all 30 or so donors. In the study, recently diagnosed type 1 diabetes patients and matched healthy donors were compared on the TCRB repertoires of their sorted circulating CD4+ T cell subsets.

The CDR3 numbers 15 residues from cysteine through phenylalanine. The entry retains the CDR3 DNA only, 45 bases that are in frame from base 1. Sequences MGHRA (CDR1) and YSYEKL (CDR2) are obtained from the germline V gene. The V end gives up 7 bases and the J end 4 bases, leaving 7 bases in the junction not matched to a gene. The High Capacity cDNA Reverse Transcription Kit was used to reverse transcribe all of the isolated RNA, meaning that expressed TCRB transcripts were what got sequenced. Deep immunoSEQ sequencing was performed on naive, central memory and regulatory T cell samples, with an average of around 3.5 million total reads per sample. Sorted cells were lysed in RLT buffer, and RNA was extracted using DNase-treated RNeasy Micro or Mini kits according to cell number. Each cell subset was processed on its own to prevent cross-contamination, while patient and healthy donor samples were processed together. TCRB sequences were amplified from cDNA with the immunoSEQ multiplex PCR, producing 87-bp fragments spanning the CDR3 region. Sequencing of the amplicons was done on the Illumina HiSeq platform. Concerning the study's data processing: Synthetic template baselines were used to correct PCR bias computationally, reads within Hamming distance 2 were collapsed, and singletons that could not be merged were discarded. Reads were aligned against IMGT so that V, D and J genes, CDR3 length and insertions or deletions at six rearrangement sites could be assigned. Within each subset, clonotype counts were normalized to sorted cell number, after which true diversity and Gini coefficients were computed with the tcR R package. The overlap coefficient, calculated on TCRB nucleotide sequences, was used to measure repertoire sharing. As a proxy for the pre-selection repertoire, out-of-frame TCRB sequences from naive cells were analyzed. The source is immuneACCESS, and TCRdb retained only in-frame sequences with V and J called. Part of the clones is not carried over; for the studies checked, unresolved V genes explain less than half of this, and the remainder is unexplained. The D gene and trimming were derived from the DNA, and the V and J assignments and clone size from that table. In all, the sample holds around 260,000 clones, and about 24% of those were seen once. More than 0.009% of the sample is held by the ten biggest clonotypes.

The investigation overall reported the following: Naive, central memory and regulatory TCRB repertoires appeared to be more alike among patients than among healthy donors. Only small numbers of individuals were included in the HLA sub-analyses, which left unresolved whether HLA type had any influence on TCRB rearrangement. Type 1 diabetes patients showed a moderate but significant shortening of TCRB CDR3 length in all four CD4+ subsets. PCR may preferentially amplify shorter templates, but because patient and control samples were amplified and corrected together, any resulting skew would affect both groups equally. At VDJ recombination sites, type 1 diabetes patients had fewer insertions and more deleted nucleotides, which implies abnormalities in thymic rearrangement. Sequencing cDNA rather than genomic DNA could over-represent highly expressing activated cells, although activation and CD3 levels did not differ between groups.

In regard to this clone: What antigen it recognizes has not been identified. One base away there is no much larger clone; base qualities are not given.

A single peripheral blood draw of approximately 100 mL on average was collected from each donor into heparinised tubes. A BD FACSAria II and a panel including CD45RO, CCR7, CD25, CD127, CD95 and CD27 were used to sort naive, central memory, regulatory and stem cell-like memory CD4+ T cells. Purity was above 95% for every sorted population. PBMCs were separated immediately by Lymphoprep density gradient centrifugation and were stained directly, without being cultured. To minimize batch effects, samples were stained and sorted in pairs, one healthy donor with one patient per experiment. The source material was naive CD4+ T cells from blood. This specimen's cell subset or site label, per the study, means: true naive CD4+ T cells. This clonotype was obtained from a woman in her 30s with type 1 diabetes. Recombination linked TRBV4-1 to TRBJ2-3, and 11 junctional nucleotides match TRBD2. The nucleotides read TGCGCCAGCACCCCCTTAGCGGGAGGGTCAGATACGCAGTATTTT. It translates to CASTPLAGGSDTQYF.